This TCR beta chain was documented in a study of blood T cell repertoires in COVID-19. The overall study: From the United States, Italy and Spain came samples of acute and convalescent COVID-19. PBMCs, B-cell-depleted T cells, or T cells provided the cDNA or gDNA that made up the material.

The CDR3 covers 14 residues. Per germline, CDR1 SGHNT and CDR2 YYREEE (reference sequence). V lost 4 bases and J lost 6, with 13 bases in between. Produced via immunoSEQ multiplex PCR; TCRdb's table is partial and in-frame only. The sample includes about 250,000 clones, 83% of them seen just once. The sequencing sample was made of peripheral blood. J is TRBJ2-2 and V is TRBV5-4; D may be TRBD1 (6 bases). The clonotype was recovered from a human donor in a cohort sampled during active COVID-19. The CDR3 sequence is CASSLQGIPGELFF. The CDR3 DNA reads as TGTGCCAGCAGCCTACAGGGAATCCCCGGGGAGCTGTTTTTT.